This is a list of T cell receptor beta chains from one sample in a study of cytomegalovirus exposure and HLA in healthy donors. Clones were read by immunoSEQ multiplex PCR, and TCRdb kept only the in-frame ones, dropping some. Its clone listing holds about 140,000 clones. The sample was PBMCs. The receptors were gathered from a male donor in good health and CMV-seronegative. CDR3s include the opening cysteine and the closing phenylalanine or tryptophan. Each record gives: D gene, V gene, J gene, CDR3 protein, CDR3 DNA. A D gene is named only where the DNA matches it firmly.

d_gene: .
v_gene: TRBV4-1
j_gene: TRBJ1-2
CDR3aa: CASSQTQGGEDGYTF
CDR3nt: TGCGCCAGCAGCCAAACTCAGGGTGGCGAGGATGGCTACACCTTC

d_gene: .
v_gene: TRBV15
j_gene: TRBJ2-2
CDR3aa: CATSRDQGANTGELFF
CDR3nt: TGTGCCACCAGCAGAGATCAGGGCGCGAACACCGGGGAGCTGTTTTTT

d_gene: TRBD2
v_gene: TRBV5-6
j_gene: TRBJ2-1
CDR3aa: CASSLGGGRSYNEQFF
CDR3nt: TGTGCCAGCAGCTTAGGTGGCGGGAGAAGCTACAATGAGCAGTTCTTC

d_gene: .
v_gene: TRBV6-6
j_gene: TRBJ1-2
CDR3aa: CATKKTGTNYGYTF
CDR3nt: TGTGCCACCAAGAAGACAGGCACTAACTATGGCTACACCTTC

d_gene: TRBD1
v_gene: TRBV6-5
j_gene: TRBJ1-1
CDR3aa: CASTETGMNTEAFF
CDR3nt: TGTGCCAGCACCGAGACAGGGATGAACACTGAAGCTTTCTTT

d_gene: TRBD1
v_gene: TRBV18
j_gene: TRBJ1-5
CDR3aa: CASSPGTGGNQPQHF
CDR3nt: TGTGCCAGCTCACCCGGGACAGGGGGCAATCAGCCCCAGCATTTT

d_gene: .
v_gene: TRBV19
j_gene: TRBJ2-7
CDR3aa: CASSEGLFTYEQYF
CDR3nt: TGTGCCAGTAGTGAGGGACTGTTCACCTACGAGCAGTACTTC

d_gene: TRBD2
v_gene: TRBV5-1
j_gene: TRBJ2-5
CDR3aa: CASSSPSGGAAQTQYF
CDR3nt: TGCGCCAGCAGCTCTCCTAGCGGGGGGGCCGCCCAGACCCAGTACTTC

d_gene: TRBD2
v_gene: TRBV10-3
j_gene: TRBJ2-7
CDR3aa: CAISESGLFDEQYF
CDR3nt: TGTGCCATCAGTGAGTCGGGACTATTTGACGAGCAGTACTTC

d_gene: TRBD1
v_gene: TRBV9
j_gene: TRBJ2-7
CDR3aa: CASSERDRGEQYF
CDR3nt: TGTGCCAGCAGCGAAAGGGACAGGGGGGAGCAGTACTTC

d_gene: .
v_gene: TRBV7-7
j_gene: TRBJ1-6
CDR3aa: CASSKDGNSPLHF
CDR3nt: TGTGCTAGCAGCAAAGACGGGAATTCACCCCTCCACTTT

d_gene: .
v_gene: TRBV29-1
j_gene: TRBJ2-5
CDR3aa: CSVAGAASETQYF
CDR3nt: TGCAGCGTCGCAGGGGCCGCCTCTGAGACCCAGTACTTC

d_gene: .
v_gene: TRBV7-8
j_gene: TRBJ1-5
CDR3aa: CASSSQRSNQPQHF
CDR3nt: TGTGCCAGCAGCTCCCAGAGGAGCAATCAGCCCCAGCATTTT

d_gene: .
v_gene: TRBV2
j_gene: TRBJ1-1
CDR3aa: CASSPLAGMNTEAFF
CDR3nt: TGCGCCAGCAGTCCCCTTGCAGGCATGAACACTGAAGCTTTCTTT

d_gene: TRBD1
v_gene: TRBV30
j_gene: TRBJ2-3
CDR3aa: CAWGPGQGGTDTQYF
CDR3nt: TGTGCCTGGGGCCCGGGACAGGGGGGCACAGATACGCAGTATTTT

d_gene: .
v_gene: TRBV10-3
j_gene: TRBJ2-1
CDR3aa: CAINPGTLYNEQFF
CDR3nt: TGTGCCATCAACCCCGGGACACTTTACAATGAGCAGTTCTTC

d_gene: TRBD1
v_gene: TRBV7-8
j_gene: TRBJ2-1
CDR3aa: CASSLGTAFQIF
CDR3nt: TGTGCCAGCAGCCTGGGGACAGCTTTTCAGATCTTC

d_gene: .
v_gene: TRBV9
j_gene: TRBJ2-1
CDR3aa: CASSVELESNEQFF
CDR3nt: TGTGCCAGCAGCGTAGAGTTAGAAAGCAATGAGCAGTTCTTC

d_gene: TRBD1
v_gene: TRBV6-1
j_gene: TRBJ2-7
CDR3aa: CAARDRGLAYEQYF
CDR3nt: TGTGCCGCCCGGGACAGGGGTTTGGCCTACGAGCAGTACTTC

d_gene: TRBD2
v_gene: TRBV19
j_gene: TRBJ2-5
CDR3aa: CASSTGTSGGETQYF
CDR3nt: TGTGCCAGTAGTACCGGGACTAGCGGAGGGGAGACCCAGTACTTC

d_gene: TRBD1
v_gene: TRBV28
j_gene: TRBJ1-5
CDR3aa: CASIGGQGHQPQHF
CDR3nt: TGTGCCAGCATTGGTGGACAGGGCCATCAGCCCCAGCATTTT

d_gene: .
v_gene: TRBV4-3
j_gene: TRBJ2-2
CDR3aa: CASSQLGRGYTGELFF
CDR3nt: TGCGCCAGCAGCCAATTGGGCAGGGGTTACACCGGGGAGCTGTTTTTT

d_gene: .
v_gene: TRBV6-1
j_gene: TRBJ2-1
CDR3aa: CASSEALAQGRGEQFF
CDR3nt: TGTGCCAGCAGTGAAGCGTTAGCCCAGGGAAGAGGTGAGCAGTTCTTC

d_gene: .
v_gene: TRBV30
j_gene: TRBJ1-2
CDR3aa: CAWSVTSGSGYTF
CDR3nt: TGTGCCTGGAGTGTAACGTCAGGATCCGGCTACACCTTC

d_gene: .
v_gene: TRBV11-3
j_gene: TRBJ2-1
CDR3aa: CASSLALLAPYNEQFF
CDR3nt: TGTGCCAGCAGCTTAGCTCTCCTAGCTCCCTACAATGAGCAGTTCTTC

d_gene: TRBD2
v_gene: TRBV7-9
j_gene: TRBJ2-7
CDR3aa: CASSREGPPYEQYF
CDR3nt: TGTGCCAGCAGTAGGGAGGGCCCGCCCTACGAGCAGTACTTC

d_gene: TRBD1
v_gene: TRBV11-2
j_gene: TRBJ1-6
CDR3aa: CASSRDRGENSPLHF
CDR3nt: TGTGCCAGCAGCCGCGACAGGGGAGAGAATTCACCCCTCCACTTT

d_gene: .
v_gene: TRBV5-6
j_gene: TRBJ2-7
CDR3aa: CASSLRRETRTGEQYF
CDR3nt: TGTGCCAGCAGCTTGAGGAGAGAGACTAGGACGGGCGAGCAGTACTTC

d_gene: TRBD1
v_gene: TRBV11-1
j_gene: TRBJ2-7
CDR3aa: CASRIDRGIIYEQYF
CDR3nt: TGTGCCAGCAGAATCGACAGGGGTATAATCTACGAGCAGTACTTC

d_gene: TRBD1
v_gene: TRBV28
j_gene: TRBJ1-6
CDR3aa: CASSPIEGGQHNSPLHF
CDR3nt: TGTGCCAGCAGTCCCATCGAAGGGGGACAGCATAATTCACCCCTCCACTTT

d_gene: TRBD2
v_gene: TRBV28
j_gene: TRBJ2-7
CDR3aa: CASSLGGSYEQYF
CDR3nt: TGTGCCAGCAGTTTGGGAGGGTCCTACGAGCAGTACTTC

d_gene: TRBD1
v_gene: TRBV30
j_gene: TRBJ1-5
CDR3aa: CAWSVQGASNQPQHF
CDR3nt: TGTGCCTGGAGTGTACAGGGGGCGAGCAATCAGCCCCAGCATTTT

d_gene: TRBD1
v_gene: TRBV4-3
j_gene: TRBJ1-1
CDR3aa: CASSRYHGTGAMNTEAFF
CDR3nt: TGCGCCAGCAGCCGATATCACGGGACAGGGGCCATGAACACTGAAGCTTTCTTT

d_gene: .
v_gene: TRBV5-1
j_gene: TRBJ1-3
CDR3aa: CASSSTFSGNTIYF
CDR3nt: TGCGCCAGCAGTTCTACTTTCTCTGGAAACACCATATATTTT

d_gene: TRBD1
v_gene: TRBV15
j_gene: TRBJ1-5
CDR3aa: CATSGAPRDRNQPQHF
CDR3nt: TGTGCCACCAGCGGAGCCCCCCGGGACAGAAATCAGCCCCAGCATTTT

d_gene: .
v_gene: TRBV19
j_gene: TRBJ1-1
CDR3aa: CACNHRANTEAFF
CDR3nt: TGTGCCTGTAACCACAGGGCCAACACTGAAGCTTTCTTT

d_gene: .
v_gene: TRBV28
j_gene: TRBJ1-1
CDR3aa: CASSLGRGITEAFF
CDR3nt: TGTGCCAGCAGTTTAGGCAGGGGTATAACTGAAGCTTTCTTT

d_gene: .
v_gene: TRBV5-4
j_gene: TRBJ2-7
CDR3aa: CASSLFQGGGSYEQYF
CDR3nt: TGTGCCAGCAGCTTGTTTCAGGGAGGAGGCTCCTACGAGCAGTACTTC

d_gene: .
v_gene: TRBV9
j_gene: TRBJ1-5
CDR3aa: CASSVAGRFNQPQHF
CDR3nt: TGTGCCAGCAGCGTAGCTGGGAGATTCAATCAGCCCCAGCATTTT

d_gene: .
v_gene: TRBV7-8
j_gene: TRBJ2-1
CDR3aa: CASSLVRGGHNEQFF
CDR3nt: TGTGCCAGCAGCTTAGTTCGCGGGGGCCACAATGAGCAGTTCTTC